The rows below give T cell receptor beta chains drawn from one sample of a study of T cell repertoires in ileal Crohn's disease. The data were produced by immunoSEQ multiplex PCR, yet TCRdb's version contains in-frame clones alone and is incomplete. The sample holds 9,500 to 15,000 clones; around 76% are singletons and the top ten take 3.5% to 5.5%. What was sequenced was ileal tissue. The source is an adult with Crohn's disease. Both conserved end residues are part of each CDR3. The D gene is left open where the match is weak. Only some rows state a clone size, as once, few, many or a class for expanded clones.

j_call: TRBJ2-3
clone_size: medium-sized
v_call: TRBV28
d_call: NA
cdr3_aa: CASSSRDTQYF
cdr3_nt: TGTGCCAGCAGTTCGAGGGATACGCAGTATTTT

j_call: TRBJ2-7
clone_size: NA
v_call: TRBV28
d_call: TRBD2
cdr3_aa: CASRLAGGSYEQYF
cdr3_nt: TGTGCCAGCAGGCTAGCGGGGGGTTCTTACGAGCAGTACTTC

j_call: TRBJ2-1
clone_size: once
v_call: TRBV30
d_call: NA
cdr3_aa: CAWSLDSREQFF
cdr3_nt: TGTGCCTGGAGCCTGGACTCGCGCGAGCAGTTCTTC

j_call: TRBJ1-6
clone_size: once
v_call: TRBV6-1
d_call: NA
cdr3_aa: CASSETNNSPLHF
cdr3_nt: TGTGCCAGCAGTGAGACAAATAATTCACCCCTCCACTTT

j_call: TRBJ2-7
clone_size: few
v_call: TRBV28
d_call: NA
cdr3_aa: CASRNPRGRSYEQYF
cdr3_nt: TGTGCCAGCCGTAACCCGCGGGGACGCTCCTACGAGCAGTACTTC

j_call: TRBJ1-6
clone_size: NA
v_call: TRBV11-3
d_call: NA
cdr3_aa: CASRKLNSPLHF
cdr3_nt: TGTGCCAGCAGAAAACTTAATTCACCCCTCCACTTT

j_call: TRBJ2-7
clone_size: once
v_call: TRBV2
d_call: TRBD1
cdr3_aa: CASLGQATGEQYF
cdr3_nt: TGTGCCAGTTTGGGACAGGCGACGGGGGAGCAGTACTTC

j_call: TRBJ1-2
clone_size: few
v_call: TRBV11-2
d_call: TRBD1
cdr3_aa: CASSQQGPANYGYTF
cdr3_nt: TGTGCCAGCAGCCAACAGGGGCCCGCTAACTATGGCTACACCTTC

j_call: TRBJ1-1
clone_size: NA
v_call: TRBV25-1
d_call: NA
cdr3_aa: CASSVSGNTEAFF
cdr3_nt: TGTGCCAGCAGTGTTTCGGGGAACACTGAAGCTTTCTTT

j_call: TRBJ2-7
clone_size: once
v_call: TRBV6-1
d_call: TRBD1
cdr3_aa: CASRHFGQGTNEQYF
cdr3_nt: TGTGCCAGCAGGCACTTCGGACAGGGTACTAACGAGCAGTACTTC

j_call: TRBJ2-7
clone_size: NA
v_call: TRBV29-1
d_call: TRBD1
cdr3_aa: CSVGTGTYEQYF
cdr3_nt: TGCAGCGTTGGGACAGGGACCTACGAGCAGTACTTC

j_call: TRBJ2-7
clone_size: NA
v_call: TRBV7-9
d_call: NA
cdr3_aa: CASSLEYRVYEQYF
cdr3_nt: TGTGCCAGCAGCTTAGAGTACAGGGTGTACGAGCAGTACTTC

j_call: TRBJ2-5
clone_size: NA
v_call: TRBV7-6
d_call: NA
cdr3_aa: CASSAGRTLYF
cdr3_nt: TGTGCCAGCAGCGCGGGCAGGACCCTGTACTTC

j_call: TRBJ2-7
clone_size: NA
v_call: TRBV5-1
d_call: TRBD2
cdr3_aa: CASSFLAGTQYEQYF
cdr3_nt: TGCGCCAGCAGCTTTTTAGCGGGAACACAGTACGAGCAGTACTTC

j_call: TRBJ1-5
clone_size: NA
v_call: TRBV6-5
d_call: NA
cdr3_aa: CASSSGEASGNQPQHF
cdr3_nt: TGTGCCAGCAGTTCCGGTGAGGCGTCAGGCAATCAGCCCCAGCATTTT

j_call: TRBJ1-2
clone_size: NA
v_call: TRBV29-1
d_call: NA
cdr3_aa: CSVEGGYGYTF
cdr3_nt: TGCAGCGTTGAGGGAGGCTATGGCTACACCTTC

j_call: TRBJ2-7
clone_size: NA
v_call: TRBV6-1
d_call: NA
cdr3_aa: CASSRQQDYEQYF
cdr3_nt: TGTGCCAGCAGTAGACAGCAGGATTACGAGCAGTACTTC

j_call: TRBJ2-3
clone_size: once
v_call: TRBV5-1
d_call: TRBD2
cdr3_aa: CASSLEASGLVTQYF
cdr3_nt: TGCGCCAGCAGCTTAGAGGCTAGCGGGTTAGTTACGCAGTATTTT

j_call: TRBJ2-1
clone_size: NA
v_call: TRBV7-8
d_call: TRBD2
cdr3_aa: CASSQTSGEYEQFF
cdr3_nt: TGTGCCAGCAGCCAGACTAGCGGGGAATATGAGCAGTTCTTC

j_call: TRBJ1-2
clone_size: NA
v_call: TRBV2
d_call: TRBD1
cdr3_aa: CASTGTAYGYTF
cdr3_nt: TGTGCCAGCACCGGGACAGCCTATGGCTACACCTTC

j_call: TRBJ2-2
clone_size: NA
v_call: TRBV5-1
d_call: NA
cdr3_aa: CASSSYTGELFF
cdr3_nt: TGCGCCAGCAGCTCATACACCGGGGAGCTGTTTTTT

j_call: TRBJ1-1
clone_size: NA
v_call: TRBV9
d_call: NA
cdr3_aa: CASGANTEAFF
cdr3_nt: TGTGCCAGCGGGGCCAACACTGAAGCTTTCTTT

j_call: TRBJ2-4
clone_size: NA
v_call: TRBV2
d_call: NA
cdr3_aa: CASSFLGGFGKNIQYF
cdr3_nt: TGTGCCAGCAGCTTCCTCGGGGGTTTCGGCAAAAACATTCAGTACTTC

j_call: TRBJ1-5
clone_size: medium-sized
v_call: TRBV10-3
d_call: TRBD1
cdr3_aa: CAIGTGDSNQPQHF
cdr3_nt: TGTGCCATCGGAACAGGGGATAGCAATCAGCCCCAGCATTTT

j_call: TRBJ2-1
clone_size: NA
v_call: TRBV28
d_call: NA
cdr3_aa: CASSLTREMQFF
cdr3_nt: TGTGCCAGCAGTTTAACAAGGGAGATGCAGTTCTTC

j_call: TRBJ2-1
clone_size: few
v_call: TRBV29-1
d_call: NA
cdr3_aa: CSVGPGSYNEQFF
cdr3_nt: TGCAGCGTTGGCCCCGGCTCCTACAATGAGCAGTTCTTC

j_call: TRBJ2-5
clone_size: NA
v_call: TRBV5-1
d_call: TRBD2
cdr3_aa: CASSRKLADQETQYF
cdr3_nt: TGCGCCAGCAGCAGGAAGCTAGCGGACCAAGAGACCCAGTACTTC

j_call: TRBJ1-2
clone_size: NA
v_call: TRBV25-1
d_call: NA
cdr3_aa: CASSEGSGAHGYTF
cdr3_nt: TGTGCCAGCAGTGAAGGTAGTGGGGCGCATGGCTACACCTTC

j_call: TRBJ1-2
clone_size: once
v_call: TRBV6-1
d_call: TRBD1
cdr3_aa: CASSALTGDYGYTF
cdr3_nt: TGTGCCAGCAGTGCCTTAACAGGGGACTATGGCTACACCTTC

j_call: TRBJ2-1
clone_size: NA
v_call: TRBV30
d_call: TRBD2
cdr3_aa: CAWSRTSGSYNEQFF
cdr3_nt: TGTGCCTGGAGCCGGACTAGCGGTTCCTACAATGAGCAGTTCTTC

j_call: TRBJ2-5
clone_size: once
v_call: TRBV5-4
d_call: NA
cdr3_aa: CASSFGYQETQYF
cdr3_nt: TGTGCCAGCAGCTTCGGGTACCAAGAGACCCAGTACTTC

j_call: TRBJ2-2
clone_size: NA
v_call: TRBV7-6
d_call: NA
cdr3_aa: CASSLEGADTGELFF
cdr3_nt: TGTGCCAGCAGCTTAGAAGGGGCGGACACCGGGGAGCTGTTTTTT

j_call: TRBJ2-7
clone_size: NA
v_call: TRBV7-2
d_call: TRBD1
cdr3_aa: CASSYDRGNYEQYF
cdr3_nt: TGTGCCAGCAGTTACGACAGGGGGAACTACGAGCAGTACTTC

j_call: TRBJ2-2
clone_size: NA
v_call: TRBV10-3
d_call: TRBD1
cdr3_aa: CASKPGWTGTNTGELFF
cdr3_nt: TGTGCCTCCAAGCCCGGATGGACAGGGACGAACACCGGGGAGCTGTTTTTT

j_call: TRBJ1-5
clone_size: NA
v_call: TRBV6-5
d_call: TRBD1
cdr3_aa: CASSRDRVSQPQHF
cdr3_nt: TGTGCCAGCAGTCGGGACAGGGTGAGTCAGCCCCAGCATTTT

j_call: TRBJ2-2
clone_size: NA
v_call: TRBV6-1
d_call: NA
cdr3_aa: CASSAGNRNTGELFF
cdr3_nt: TGTGCCAGCAGTGCAGGGAATCGGAACACCGGGGAGCTGTTTTTT

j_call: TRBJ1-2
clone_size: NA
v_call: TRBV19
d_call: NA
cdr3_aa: CASSQVGSYGYTF
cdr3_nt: TGTGCCAGTAGTCAGGTTGGTTCGTATGGCTACACCTTC

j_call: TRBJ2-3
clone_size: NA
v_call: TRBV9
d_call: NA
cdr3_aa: CASSVEMGAIDTQYF
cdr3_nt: TGTGCCAGCAGCGTTGAGATGGGGGCTATAGATACGCAGTATTTT

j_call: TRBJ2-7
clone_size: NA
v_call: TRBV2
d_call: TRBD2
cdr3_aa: CASSDEAGGNYEQYF
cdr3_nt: TGTGCCAGCAGTGATGAAGCGGGGGGCAACTACGAGCAGTACTTC

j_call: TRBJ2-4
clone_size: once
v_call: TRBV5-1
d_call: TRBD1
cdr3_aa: CASSPLTGQGTNIQYF
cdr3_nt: TGCGCCAGCAGCCCTTTAACGGGACAGGGGACAAACATTCAGTACTTC

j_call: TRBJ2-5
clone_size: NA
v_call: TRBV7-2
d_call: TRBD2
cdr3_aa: CASSGTSTSGVRGTQYF
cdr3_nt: TGTGCCAGCAGCGGGACCTCGACTAGCGGGGTCCGGGGGACCCAGTACTTC

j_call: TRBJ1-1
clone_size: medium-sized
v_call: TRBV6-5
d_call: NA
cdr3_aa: CASSYSVRRNTEAFF
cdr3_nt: TGTGCCAGCAGTTACTCCGTCCGGAGGAACACTGAAGCTTTCTTT